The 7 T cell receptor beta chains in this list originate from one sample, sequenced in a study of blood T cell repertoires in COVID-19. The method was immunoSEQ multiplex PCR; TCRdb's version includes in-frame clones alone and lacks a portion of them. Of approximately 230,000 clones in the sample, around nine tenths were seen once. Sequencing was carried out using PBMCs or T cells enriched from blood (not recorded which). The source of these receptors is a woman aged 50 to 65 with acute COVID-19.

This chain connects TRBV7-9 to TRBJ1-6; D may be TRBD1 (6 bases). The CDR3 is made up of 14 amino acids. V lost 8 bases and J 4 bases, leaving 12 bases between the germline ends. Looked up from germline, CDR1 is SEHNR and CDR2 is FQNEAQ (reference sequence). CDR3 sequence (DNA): TGTGCCAGCGGTCGGACAGATTATAATTCACCCCTCCACTTT. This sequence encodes CASGRTDYNSPLHF.

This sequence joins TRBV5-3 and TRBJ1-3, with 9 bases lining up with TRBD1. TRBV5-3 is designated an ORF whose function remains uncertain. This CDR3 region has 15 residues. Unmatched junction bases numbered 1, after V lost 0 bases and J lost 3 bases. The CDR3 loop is CARSLDRGHGNTIYF. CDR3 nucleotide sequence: TGTGCCAGAAGCTTGGACAGGGGGCATGGAAACACCATATATTTT.

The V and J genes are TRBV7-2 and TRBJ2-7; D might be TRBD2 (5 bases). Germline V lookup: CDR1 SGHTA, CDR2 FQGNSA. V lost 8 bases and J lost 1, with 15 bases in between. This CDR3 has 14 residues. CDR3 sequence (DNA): TGTGCCAGCGTGGCTAGCCTACAGTCCTACGAGCAGTACTTC. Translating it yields CASVASLQSYEQYF.

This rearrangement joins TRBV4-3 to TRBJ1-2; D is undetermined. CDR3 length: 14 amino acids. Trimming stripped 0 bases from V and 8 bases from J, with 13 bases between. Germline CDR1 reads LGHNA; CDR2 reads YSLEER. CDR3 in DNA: TGCGCCAGCAGCCAAGATTTCGGAGGACGGGGCTACACCTTC. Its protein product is CASSQDFGGRGYTF.

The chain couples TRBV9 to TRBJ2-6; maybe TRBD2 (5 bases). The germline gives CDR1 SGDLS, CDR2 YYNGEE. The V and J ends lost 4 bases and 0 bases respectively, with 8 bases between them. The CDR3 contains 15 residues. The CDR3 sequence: CASSPGNSGANVLTF. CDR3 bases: TGTGCCAGCAGCCCGGGGAACTCTGGGGCCAACGTCCTGACTTTC.

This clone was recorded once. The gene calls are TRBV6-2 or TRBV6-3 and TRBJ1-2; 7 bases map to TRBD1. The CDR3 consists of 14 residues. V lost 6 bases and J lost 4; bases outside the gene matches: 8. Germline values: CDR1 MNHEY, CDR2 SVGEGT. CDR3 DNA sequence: TGTGCCAGCAGCCCAGGGGGATCTGGCTATGGCTACACCTTC. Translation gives CASSPGGSGYGYTF.

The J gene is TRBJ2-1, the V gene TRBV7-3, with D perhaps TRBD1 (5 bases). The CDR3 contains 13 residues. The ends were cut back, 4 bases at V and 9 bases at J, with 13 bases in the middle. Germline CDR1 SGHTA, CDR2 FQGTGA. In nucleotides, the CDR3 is TGTGCCAGCAGCTCCGCAGGGTCCCGTGAGCAGTTCTTC. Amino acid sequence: CASSSAGSREQFF.